This entry lists 9 T cell receptor beta chains sequenced from one sample in a study of spatial heterogeneity in lung cancer (dated by TCRdb to the late 2010s). The library was generated by 5' RACE. The data were produced on a NextSeq 500. The raw public data were reprocessed by TCRdb itself: fastp quality trimming at Q25, MiXCR clonotype calling, in-frame beta chains only. Rows with one shared CDR3 protein collapse into an entry with the most common genes and DNA. The sample has approximately 49,000 distinct CDR3 sequences on record, roughly 5.7% of them singletons. Clones ranked in the top ten supply 11% of the sample. Read against the paper, the sample's time point label means: sample taken at primary tumor resection. The material was PBMCs, obtained at surgery. These receptor sequences come from a male donor with early-stage non-small cell lung cancer.

This clonotype was observed many times. CDR3 sequence (DNA): TGTGCCAGCTCACCACCGGTTACCGGGGGACCCTACAATGAGCAGTTCTTC. Translated: CASSPPVTGGPYNEQFF. The chain carries TRBV18 and TRBJ2-1, with D maybe TRBD2 (6 bases). Germline CDR1 is KGHSH and CDR2 is LQKENI. The germline V and J ends were trimmed by 0 bases and 2 bases, with 14 bases remaining between them. CDR3 size: 17 residues.

This clonotype was seen many times. V gene TRBV7-9 combines with J gene TRBJ2-3, with 12 bases aligning to TRBD2. Germline lookup yields CDR1 SEHNR and CDR2 FQNEAQ (reference sequence). The V gene end was trimmed by 1 base and the J gene end by 2 bases; junction bases not matched to a gene: 1. This CDR3 contains 16 residues. The CDR3 DNA sequence: TGTGCCAGCAGCTTAGGACTAGCGGGGGACACAGATACGCAGTATTTT. Residues: CASSLGLAGDTDTQYF.

This clonotype was found many times. CDR3 protein: CSARAGGSRYNEQFF. The CDR3 coding sequence is TGCAGTGCTAGAGCAGGAGGGAGTAGGTACAATGAGCAGTTCTTC. V and J are TRBV20-1 and TRBJ2-1, with D possibly TRBD2 on 6 matching bases. The germline V gene has CDR1 DFQATT and CDR2 SNEGSKA (reference sequence). Trimming took off 1 base at V and 4 bases at J, with 14 bases between the two ends. CDR3 length: 15 amino acids.

This clonotype was recorded a few times. The CDR3 spells CSARPLKPRETQYF. The CDR3 bases are TGCAGTGCTAGACCCCTTAAACCTCGAGAGACCCAGTACTTC. The gene calls are TRBV20-1 and TRBJ2-5; D uncertain. Trimming stripped 2 bases from V and 4 bases from J, with 14 bases between. Germline lookup yields CDR1 DFQATT and CDR2 SNEGSKA (reference sequence). The CDR3 runs 14 residues.

This clonotype was observed many times. V gene TRBV12-3 or TRBV12-4 combines with J gene TRBJ2-7; 8 nucleotides agree with TRBD1. This CDR3 contains 14 residues. Trimming took 7 bases from V and 4 from J; bases not matched to a gene: 9. The CDR3 is CASISGGWGYEQYF. The CDR3 coding sequence is TGTGCCAGCATATCAGGGGGCTGGGGATACGAGCAGTACTTC.

This clonotype was detected ten times or more. The genes are TRBV7-6 and TRBJ1-5; the D is unclear. V was trimmed by 0 bases and J by 1 base, leaving 10 bases between them. The V gene's germline CDR1 is SGHVS and CDR2 FNYEAQ. The CDR3 covers 16 residues. In DNA, the CDR3 is TGTGCCAGCAGCTTAGCGTCGGGGTACAGCAATCAGCCCCAGCATTTT. It codes for CASSLASGYSNQPQHF.

This clonotype has at least ten counts. V gene TRBV29-1 combines with J gene TRBJ1-1; D is undetermined. This CDR3 is built from 11 residues. With 6 bases removed from V and 8 bases from J, the gap between germline ends came to 13 bases. The germline CDR1 and CDR2 sequences are SQVTM and ANQGSEA. The CDR3 nucleotides are TGCAGCGTCGCAATGACGCCCGAAGCTTTCTTT. The encoded protein is CSVAMTPEAFF.

This clonotype was seen at least ten times. This chain's CDR3 is CATSDGGRDEQFF. CDR3 nucleotides: TGTGCCACCAGTGATGGGGGGCGCGATGAGCAGTTCTTC. The chain couples TRBV24-1 to TRBJ2-1; D may be TRBD1 or TRBD2 (6 bases each). V was pared by 3 bases and J by 8 bases, with 10 bases between. The length of the CDR3 is 13 residues. Germline values: CDR1 KGHDR, CDR2 SFDVKD.

The J gene is TRBJ1-1, the V gene TRBV7-9, with TRBD1 matching over 9 bases. The CDR3 is 15 residues long. V shed 3 bases and J 2 bases; nucleotides not matched to a gene: 4. Germline CDR1 reads SEHNR; CDR2 reads FQNEAQ (reference sequence). Here the CDR3 DNA reads TGTGCCAGCAGCTTTGGACAGGGGAGTAACACTGAAGCTTTCTTT. It is translated as CASSFGQGSNTEAFF.